Each of the 10 T cell receptor beta chains below was sequenced from the same sample in a study of shared T cell receptors in the human thymus. Libraries were prepared by immunoSEQ multiplex PCR; TCRdb keeps only in-frame clonotypes and omits some of them. The profile shows 500,000 to 550,000 clones, more than 75% of them singletons. These data also featured in a second study, about human thymus T cells.

Sample: thymocytes. The receptors were gathered from a boy younger than two with a congenital heart defect.

V and J are TRBV2 and TRBJ2-1, with 8 bases matching TRBD2. CDR3 length: 15 amino acids. V shed 3 bases, J shed 3 bases, and the junction held 4 bases outside the gene matches. Germline V CDR1 and CDR2: SNHLY, FYNNEI. In DNA form, the CDR3 reads TGTGCCAGCAGTGAGGGTAGCGGGATCTACAATGAGCAGTTCTTC. This gives the protein CASSEGSGIYNEQFF. The full variable domain, in which reference TRBV2 and TRBJ2-1 provide the parts outside the CDR3, is EPEVTQTPSHQVTQMGQEVILRCVPISNHLYFYWYRQILGQKVEFLVSFYNNEISEKSEIFDDQFSVERPDGSNFTLKIRSTKLEDSAMYFCASSEGSGIYNEQFFGPGTRLTVL.

This chain uses TRBV6-4 with TRBJ2-7; TRBD1 matches at 9 bases. The V and J ends lost 2 bases and 5 bases, in that order; junction bases with no gene match: 7. There are 15 residues in the CDR3. Germline loops: CDR1 MRHNA, CDR2 SNTAGT. The CDR3, as DNA: TGTGCCAGCAGTGACGGCCGGGACAGGGCTGACGAGCAGTACTTC. Amino acid sequence: CASSDGRDRADEQYF.

This chain connects TRBV27 to TRBJ2-2; 7 nucleotides align to TRBD1. The CDR3 has 17 residues. J lost 2 bases, V lost 6 bases, and 12 bases had no gene match. Germline V lookup: CDR1 MNHEY, CDR2 SMNVEV (reference sequence). As DNA, the CDR3 is TGTGCCAGCAGACCCAGACAGGGCATCCCCAACACCGGGGAGCTGTTTTTT. Protein product: CASRPRQGIPNTGELFF.

The chain has TRBV15 and TRBJ2-1; 12 bases map to TRBD2. J was trimmed by 15 bases and V by 4 bases; bases with no gene match: 4. Germline CDR1 is LNHNV and CDR2 is YYDKDF (reference sequence). The CDR3 has 12 amino acids. The CDR3 DNA reads TGTGCCACCAGCAAGGGGACTAGCGGGCCGTTCTTC. As protein: CATSKGTSGPFF.

The gene calls are TRBV7-2 and TRBJ1-5; 8 nucleotides align to TRBD1. Germline CDR1 reads SGHTA; CDR2 reads FQGNSA. The CDR3 is 15 amino acids. Trimming cost V 5 bases and J 7 bases; bases outside gene matches: 10. CDR3 sequence (DNA): TGTGCCAGCAGCCTCGCCGGGACAGGCAGCCAGCCCCAGCATTTT. Its protein product is CASSLAGTGSQPQHF.

V usage is TRBV6-8 and J usage is TRBJ2-3; TRBD2 matches 7 bases. CDR1 is MNHGY and CDR2 is SAAAGT in the germline V gene. J was trimmed by 4 bases and V by 4 bases; bases with no gene match: 8. CDR3 length equals 15 residues. DNA for the CDR3: TGTGCCAGCAGTTGGGAGGGAGGGCCCTCAGATACGCAGTATTTT. Its protein product is CASSWEGGPSDTQYF.

This clone came up a few times. The rearrangement joins TRBV21-1 to TRBJ2-3; whether TRBD2, the table's D call, matches the DNA was not checked. TRBV21-1 is listed as a pseudogene. The CDR3 length is 15 residues. The CDR3 loop is CASSNEREGTDTQYF. The CDR3, as DNA: TGTGCCAGCAGCAATGAGAGGGAGGGCACAGATACGCAGTATTTT.

The chain is built from TRBV27 and TRBJ1-5; weak D call: TRBD1 (5 bases). Germline V CDR1 and CDR2: MNHEY, SMNVEV (reference sequence). The CDR3 sequence is 14 residues long. V was pared by 3 bases and J by 9 bases, with 15 bases between. The DNA for the CDR3 is TGTGCCAGCAGTTTCCTACCCGCCCAGGGGCCCCAGCATTTT. This codes for CASSFLPAQGPQHF.

The chain employs TRBV19 and TRBJ2-7; D is perhaps TRBD1 (5 bases). This CDR3 is 12 amino acids long. The germline V gene encodes CDR1 LNHDA and CDR2 SQIVND (reference sequence). The CDR3 nucleotides read TGTCTCAGTTGGGTTTGGGGCAACGAGCAGTACTTC. This encodes CLSWVWGNEQYF.

The CDR3 spells CSAEGTVDTDTQYF. The CDR3 DNA sequence: TGCAGCGCCGAGGGGACAGTCGACACAGATACGCAGTATTTT. The chain carries TRBV29-1 and TRBJ2-3; TRBD1 matches 7 bases. The trim removed 7 bases at V and 2 bases at J, leaving 9 bases unmatched. The CDR3 loop spans 14 amino acids. Germline loops: CDR1 SQVTM, CDR2 ANQGSEA.